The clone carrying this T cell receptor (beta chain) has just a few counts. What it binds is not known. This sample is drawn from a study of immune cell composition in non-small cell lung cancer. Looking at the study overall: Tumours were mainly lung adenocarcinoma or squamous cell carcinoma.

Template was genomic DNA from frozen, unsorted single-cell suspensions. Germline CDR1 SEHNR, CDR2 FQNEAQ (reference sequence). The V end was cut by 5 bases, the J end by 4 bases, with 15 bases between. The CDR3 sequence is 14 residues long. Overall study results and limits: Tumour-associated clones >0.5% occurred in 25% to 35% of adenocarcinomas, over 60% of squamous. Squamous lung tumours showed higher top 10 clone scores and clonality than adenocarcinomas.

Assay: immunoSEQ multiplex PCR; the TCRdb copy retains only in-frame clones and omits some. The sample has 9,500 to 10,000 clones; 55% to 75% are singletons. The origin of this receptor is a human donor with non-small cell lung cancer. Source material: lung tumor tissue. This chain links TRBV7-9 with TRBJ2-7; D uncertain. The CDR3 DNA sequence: TGTGCCAGCAGCAGAGGCCTGATGGGTTACGAGCAGTACTTC. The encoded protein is CASSRGLMGYEQYF.